The 9 T cell receptor beta chains given below trace back to one sample, sequenced in a study of shared clonotypes between healthy human individuals. As defined, naive CD8 cells were CD45RO-negative and positively selected for CCR7, with terminally differentiated effector memory CD45RA+ cells excluded. Here immunoSEQ multiplex PCR was the method, and the copy in TCRdb shows in-frame clones only, minus some. The profile shows 2 million to 2.5 million clones, around 93% of them singletons. Sequenced input: naive CD8+ T cells from PBMCs. All receptors derive from a man aged 18 to 30 in good health. Some clones in this sample may be carry-over from other donors' samples.

The rearrangement uses TRBV19 and TRBJ2-2; the match to TRBD2 covers 11 bases. The V segment lost 7 bases and the J segment 7 bases; nucleotides outside the gene matches: 14. From germline, CDR1 is LNHDA and CDR2 SQIVND (reference sequence). The CDR3 has 17 residues. The CDR3 here is CASTRGQLAGVIGELFF. CDR3 nucleotides: TGTGCCAGTACCCGGGGGCAACTAGCGGGAGTTATCGGGGAGCTGTTTTTT.

The V gene is TRBV4-1, the J gene TRBJ1-2; the D gene is possibly TRBD1 (6 bases). Between the trimmed V and J ends, which lost 0 bases and 4 bases, there was a span of 18 bases. Per the germline V gene, CDR1 is MGHRA and CDR2 is YSYEKL. The CDR3 has 17 amino acids. The CDR3: CASSQDLNRVKSYGYTF. In DNA form, the CDR3 reads TGCGCCAGCAGCCAAGACCTAAACAGGGTTAAGAGCTATGGCTACACCTTC.

This clone was observed once. The rearrangement uses TRBV29-1 and TRBJ2-1, with 9 bases matching TRBD2. Germline CDR1 and CDR2: SQVTM and ANQGSEA. This CDR3 region has 17 residues. V shed 2 bases and J 6 bases; nucleotides not matched to a gene: 14. As DNA, the CDR3 is TGCAGCGTTGAACACCCTAGCGGGATCGTCTTCGGCAATGAGCAGTTCTTC. Its protein product is CSVEHPSGIVFGNEQFF.

The chain recombines TRBV29-1 with TRBJ1-4; D is ambiguous. CDR1 is SQVTM, CDR2 ANQGSEA, per germline. Trimming took off 2 bases at V and 7 bases at J, with 14 bases between the two ends. The CDR3 is made up of 14 amino acids. The chain's CDR3 is CSVERPDLGEKLFF. As DNA, the CDR3 is TGCAGCGTTGAAAGGCCGGACCTTGGTGAAAAACTGTTTTTT.

The chain couples TRBV13 to TRBJ2-5; D might be TRBD1 (5 bases). The V and J ends lost 4 bases and 5 bases respectively, with 14 bases between them. The CDR3 consists of 14 residues. Germline CDR1 is PRHDT and CDR2 is FYEKMQ (reference sequence). This chain's CDR3 is CASSSGPRVETQYF. In DNA, the CDR3 is TGTGCCAGCAGCTCCGGACCCAGGGTGGAGACCCAGTACTTC.

The CDR3 nucleotides are TGTGCCAGCAGGGGCAGGGGGAACTATGGCTACACCTTC. Translating gives CASRGRGNYGYTF. The gene calls are TRBV7-6 and TRBJ1-2; 7 nucleotides agree with TRBD1. The V gene's germline CDR1 is SGHVS and CDR2 FNYEAQ. There are 13 residues in the CDR3. Losses at the gene ends were 6 bases for V and 2 bases for J; bases not matched to a gene: 3.

The chain uses TRBV28 and TRBJ1-5; TRBD1 matches 7 bases. J lost 2 bases, V lost 6 bases, and 7 bases had no gene match. The CDR3 is made up of 15 amino acids. Germline loops: CDR1 MDHEN, CDR2 SYDVKM. CDR3 DNA: TGTGCCAGCAGCCCTACAGGGGTTGGCAATCAGCCCCAGCATTTT. Its translation: CASSPTGVGNQPQHF.

This sequence joins TRBV4-1 and TRBJ1-5; D ambiguous. Trimming removed 0 bases from V and 6 bases from J, with 12 bases in between. Germline loops: CDR1 MGHRA, CDR2 YSYEKL. The CDR3 contains 15 residues. The CDR3 protein is CASSQDSGRGQPQHF. The CDR3 DNA follows: TGCGCCAGCAGCCAAGATTCTGGGCGGGGTCAGCCCCAGCATTTT.

The chain is built from TRBV5-4 and TRBJ2-7; TRBD1 is a possible D gene (5 bases). The germline V gene encodes CDR1 SGHNT and CDR2 YYREEE (reference sequence). The CDR3 length is 14 residues. Trimming pared 0 bases from V and 5 bases from J, leaving 12 bases between. The CDR3: CASSLAPGSNEQYF. The DNA for the CDR3 is TGTGCCAGCAGCTTGGCCCCAGGGTCCAACGAGCAGTACTTC.